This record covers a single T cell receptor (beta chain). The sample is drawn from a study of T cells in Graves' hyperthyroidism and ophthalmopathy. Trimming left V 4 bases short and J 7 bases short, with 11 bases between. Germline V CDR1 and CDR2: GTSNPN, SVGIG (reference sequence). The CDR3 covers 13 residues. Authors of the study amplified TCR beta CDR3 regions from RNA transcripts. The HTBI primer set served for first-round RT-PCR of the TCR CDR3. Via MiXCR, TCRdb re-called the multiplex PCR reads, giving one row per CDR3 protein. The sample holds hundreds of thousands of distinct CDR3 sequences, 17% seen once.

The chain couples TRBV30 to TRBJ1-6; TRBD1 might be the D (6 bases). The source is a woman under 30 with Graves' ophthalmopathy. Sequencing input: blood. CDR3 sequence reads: CAWTGTRNSPLHF. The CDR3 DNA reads TGTGCCTGGACCGGGACAAGAAATTCACCCCTCCACTTT. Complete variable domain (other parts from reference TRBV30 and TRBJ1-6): SQTIHQWPATLVQPVGSPLSLECTVEGTSNPNLYWYRQAAGRGLQLLFYSVGIGQISSEVPQNLSASRPQDRQFILSSKKLLLSDSGFYLCAWTGTRNSPLHFGNGTRLTVT.